A selection of T cell receptor beta chains follows, all from one sample in a study of follicular helper T cells after annual influenza vaccination. Here immunoSEQ multiplex PCR was the method, and the copy in TCRdb shows in-frame clones only, minus some. This table holds approximately 9,000 clones, roughly 80% found once. Sequenced material: CXCR5+ CD38- circulating T follicular helper cells from blood, taken 7 days after influenza vaccination. The receptors originated from an adult who received the influenza vaccine. Each CDR3 is given without its conserved first and last residue. The order of the fields is J gene, V gene, CDR3 protein.

J gene: TRBJ2-3; V gene: TRBV4-1; CDR3 protein: ASSRTWGSYSDTQY
J gene: TRBJ1-2; V gene: TRBV5-6; CDR3 protein: ASSEFPSGKGYNYGYT
J gene: TRBJ2-4; V gene: TRBV27; CDR3 protein: ASSQGKGPANIQY
J gene: TRBJ1-6; V gene: TRBV19; CDR3 protein: ASSQEINNSPLH
J gene: TRBJ2-5; V gene: TRBV5-1; CDR3 protein: ASSEAGGAVETQY
J gene: TRBJ1-1; V gene: TRBV6-1; CDR3 protein: ASSEVRGTEAF
J gene: TRBJ2-1; V gene: TRBV7-2; CDR3 protein: ASSLESEQF
J gene: TRBJ1-1; V gene: TRBV27; CDR3 protein: ASSLGGPREAF
J gene: TRBJ2-5; V gene: TRBV6-1; CDR3 protein: ASRIRVGETQY
J gene: TRBJ2-2; V gene: TRBV7-9; CDR3 protein: ASSLRGGGTGELF
J gene: TRBJ2-6; V gene: TRBV7-2; CDR3 protein: ASSFQPRVPPGANVLT
J gene: TRBJ2-5; V gene: TRBV21-1; CDR3 protein: ASSKVGYNLGQKTQY
J gene: TRBJ2-3; V gene: TRBV7-2; CDR3 protein: ASSLGGVTDTQY
J gene: TRBJ1-1; V gene: TRBV18; CDR3 protein: ASSPGQGPTEAF
J gene: TRBJ1-1; V gene: TRBV29-1; CDR3 protein: SAKRQGHTEAF
J gene: TRBJ1-3; V gene: TRBV5-4; CDR3 protein: ASSLDGGNTIY
J gene: TRBJ1-1; V gene: TRBV11-3; CDR3 protein: ASSSGAGKEAF
J gene: TRBJ1-1; V gene: TRBV29-1; CDR3 protein: SVQGAGGNTEAF
J gene: TRBJ2-1; V gene: TRBV18; CDR3 protein: ASSPTYSPGEQF
J gene: TRBJ2-1; V gene: TRBV25-1; CDR3 protein: ASSVTGGSGNEQF
J gene: TRBJ2-3; V gene: TRBV19; CDR3 protein: ASSLGGGLVGTDTQY
J gene: TRBJ2-7; V gene: TRBV6-1; CDR3 protein: ASSGRPMTYEQY
J gene: TRBJ2-5; V gene: TRBV28; CDR3 protein: ASSPYTGGTSGRMKETQY
J gene: TRBJ2-3; V gene: TRBV5-5; CDR3 protein: ASSFAGKDTQY
J gene: TRBJ1-6; V gene: TRBV4-1; CDR3 protein: ASSQDPVRQKPLSSPLH
J gene: TRBJ1-1; V gene: TRBV7-2; CDR3 protein: ASSSRSNTEAF
J gene: TRBJ1-1; V gene: TRBV5-1; CDR3 protein: ASSLTGASLNTEAF
J gene: TRBJ1-2; V gene: TRBV6-4; CDR3 protein: ASRPDGEAIYGYT
J gene: TRBJ1-5; V gene: TRBV30; CDR3 protein: AWSEPGARPQH
J gene: TRBJ2-5; V gene: TRBV11-2; CDR3 protein: ASTKGFQETQY
J gene: TRBJ2-5; V gene: TRBV7-3; CDR3 protein: ASSSGVRGETQY
J gene: TRBJ1-1; V gene: TRBV7-9; CDR3 protein: ASTRDVGGTEAF
J gene: TRBJ2-3; V gene: TRBV27; CDR3 protein: ASSPSGGASDTQY
J gene: TRBJ1-3; V gene: TRBV6-1; CDR3 protein: ASSPGGVGNTIY
J gene: TRBJ2-1; V gene: TRBV13; CDR3 protein: ASSLGPDWGLAGGSYNEQF
J gene: TRBJ2-3; V gene: TRBV19; CDR3 protein: ASRPQGPDTQY
J gene: TRBJ1-5; V gene: TRBV4-3; CDR3 protein: ASSQDGRNQPQH
J gene: TRBJ1-1; V gene: TRBV19; CDR3 protein: ASSIPGQGERNTEAF
J gene: TRBJ2-5; V gene: TRBV5-6; CDR3 protein: ASRKGTKYETQY
J gene: TRBJ1-6; V gene: TRBV7-6; CDR3 protein: ASSLISGRGGSPLH
J gene: TRBJ2-2; V gene: TRBV4-3; CDR3 protein: ASSQVLAGVDTGELF
J gene: TRBJ1-3; V gene: TRBV9; CDR3 protein: ASSVATGGVAGNTIY
J gene: TRBJ2-7; V gene: TRBV10-1; CDR3 protein: ASSATGGEQY
J gene: TRBJ2-7; V gene: TRBV2; CDR3 protein: ASSQSRVYEQY
J gene: TRBJ2-7; V gene: TRBV19; CDR3 protein: ASSEQGPKI
J gene: TRBJ2-2; V gene: TRBV5-1; CDR3 protein: ASSLGWGESGELF
J gene: TRBJ1-1; V gene: TRBV7-9; CDR3 protein: ASSSGQGEAF
J gene: TRBJ2-1; V gene: TRBV27; CDR3 protein: ASRKIAGAYNEQF
J gene: TRBJ1-1; V gene: TRBV5-4; CDR3 protein: ASSLDTEAF
J gene: TRBJ2-1; V gene: TRBV7-2; CDR3 protein: ASSERGTSGRSSLF